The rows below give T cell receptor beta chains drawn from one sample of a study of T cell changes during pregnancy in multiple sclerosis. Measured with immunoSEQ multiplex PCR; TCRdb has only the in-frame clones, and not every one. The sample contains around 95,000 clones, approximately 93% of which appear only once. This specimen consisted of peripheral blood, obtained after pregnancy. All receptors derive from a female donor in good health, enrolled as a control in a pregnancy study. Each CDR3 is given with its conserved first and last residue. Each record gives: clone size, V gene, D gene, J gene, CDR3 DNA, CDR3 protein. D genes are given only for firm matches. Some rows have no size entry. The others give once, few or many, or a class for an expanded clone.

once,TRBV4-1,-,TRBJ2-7,TGCGCCAGCAGCCCTTGGGGGAGGTATGACGAGCAGTACTTC,CASSPWGRYDEQYF
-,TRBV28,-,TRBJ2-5,TGTGCCAGCAGTAACTACAGGGCCGCAGAGACCCAGTACTTC,CASSNYRAAETQYF
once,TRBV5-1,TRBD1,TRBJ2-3,TGCGCCAGCAGCCAGGGACAGGAATATTACACAGATACGCAGTATTTT,CASSQGQEYYTDTQYF
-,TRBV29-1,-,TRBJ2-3,TGCAGCGCTCGGTGGGCAGGTAGCACAGATACGCAGTATTTT,CSARWAGSTDTQYF
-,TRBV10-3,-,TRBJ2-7,TGTGCCATCAGTAACAGGGCGGGCGAGCAGTACTTC,CAISNRAGEQYF
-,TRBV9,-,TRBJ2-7,TGTGCCAGCAGCCTCAGTGCGGGGGCACATAGGGAGCAGTACTTC,CASSLSAGAHREQYF
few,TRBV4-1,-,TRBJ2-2,TGCGCCAGCAGCCTACCACCGAGGGCGGGATCGAACACCGGGGAGCTGTTTTTT,CASSLPPRAGSNTGELFF
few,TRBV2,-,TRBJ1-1,TGTGCCAGCAGGACTGCGGGGGTGGGCACTGAAGCTTTCTTT,CASRTAGVGTEAFF
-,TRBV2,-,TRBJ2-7,TGTGCCAGCAGTCGCCTATCCTACGAGCAGTACTTC,CASSRLSYEQYF
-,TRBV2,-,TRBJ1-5,TGTGCCAGCAGTGTGAGGCCCCAGCCCCAGCATTTT,CASSVRPQPQHF